Below are 32 T cell receptor beta chains sequenced from a single sample in a study of cytomegalovirus exposure and HLA in healthy donors. The PCR employed 60 Vbeta primers together with 13 Jbeta primers. Measured with immunoSEQ multiplex PCR; TCRdb has only the in-frame clones, and not every one. The data show 130,000 or so clones, with around four fifths seen just once and about 1.8% held by the top ten. The specimen was PBMCs. The receptors here all came from a middle-aged man in good health and CMV-seronegative.

This clone has just a few counts. The rearrangement joins TRBV7-9 to TRBJ2-7; 8 bases match TRBD1. V trimming: 5 bases; J trimming: 3 bases; junction bases outside the gene matches: 9. The CDR3 totals 15 residues. The V gene's germline CDR1 is SEHNR and CDR2 FQNEAQ (reference sequence). The CDR3, as DNA: TGTGCCAGCAGCCTTGACAGGGGCCTCATCTACGAGCAGTACTTC. This encodes CASSLDRGLIYEQYF.

The CDR3 region is CASSFGTGYTEAFF. CDR3 coding DNA: TGTGCCAGCAGCTTTGGGACAGGGTACACTGAAGCTTTCTTT. V and J are TRBV5-8 and TRBJ1-1, with 9 bases matching TRBD1. V lost 2 bases and J lost 3; bases outside the gene matches: 2. This CDR3 is built from 14 residues. Germline lookup yields CDR1 SGHTS and CDR2 YDEGEE.

This clone was recorded a few times. This chain joins TRBV5-1 and TRBJ1-2, with 7 bases matching TRBD1. J was trimmed by 5 bases and V by 5 bases; bases with no gene match: 9. The CDR3 totals 14 residues. The germline V gene has CDR1 SGHRS and CDR2 YFSETQ. CDR3 nucleotides: TGCGCCAGCAGGAAAGTAACAGGGGAGTATGGCTACACCTTC. It encodes CASRKVTGEYGYTF.

CDR3 bases: TGTGCTAGTGGTTTCGGGACTAGCGGGAGGTCCTACAATGAGCAGTTCTTC. Amino acid sequence: CASGFGTSGRSYNEQFF. The chain uses TRBV12-5 and TRBJ2-1, with 15 bases fitting TRBD2. This CDR3 region has 17 residues. Germline V lookup: CDR1 LGHNT, CDR2 FRNRAP. Germline trimming cut 3 bases from V and 1 base from J; bases unmatched to any gene: 1.

The gene calls are TRBV7-9 and TRBJ1-1; D not resolved. V was cut by 6 bases and J by 5 bases, with 10 bases left in between. Germline V lookup: CDR1 SEHNR, CDR2 FQNEAQ (reference sequence). The CDR3 totals 12 residues. The CDR3 is CASSGESTEAFF. The CDR3 DNA follows: TGTGCCAGCAGTGGGGAGAGTACTGAAGCTTTCTTT.

This chain links TRBV4-3 with TRBJ2-1; 9 bases match TRBD1. CDR1 is LGHNA, CDR2 YSLEER, per germline. This CDR3 contains 16 residues. Trimming removed 4 bases from V and 0 bases from J; junction bases left unmatched: 4. CDR3 residues: CASSPDRGSSYNEQFF. The DNA for the CDR3 is TGCGCCAGCAGCCCCGACAGGGGGAGCTCCTACAATGAGCAGTTCTTC.

As concerns this clone: Germline is not matched at one junction end, which may reflect a read error. The genes are TRBV4-3 and TRBJ2-6, with D possibly TRBD2 on 5 matching bases. This CDR3 comprises 13 residues. The germline CDR1 and CDR2 sequences are LGHNA and YSLEER. The CDR3 DNA reads as TGCGCCAGCAGCCAACCTGACTACAACGGCCTGACTTTC. This translates into CASSQPDYNGLTF.

The V gene is TRBV5-5, the J gene TRBJ2-3; TRBD1 agrees at 7 bases. Germline CDR1 reads SGHKS; CDR2 reads YYEKEE (reference sequence). J lost 4 bases, V lost 7 bases, and 9 bases had no gene match. The CDR3 is 14 amino acids. The CDR3 DNA follows: TGTGCCAGCGGAAATGAAGGGGGCGCAGATACGCAGTATTTT. This codes for CASGNEGGADTQYF.

V gene TRBV19 combines with J gene TRBJ1-5; the match to TRBD1 covers 7 bases. V trimming: 7 bases; J trimming: 6 bases; junction bases outside the gene matches: 12. Germline V gene lookup returns CDR1 LNHDA and CDR2 SQIVND (reference sequence). There are 15 residues in the CDR3. The CDR3 DNA reads TGTGCCAGTACCGCCGACAGGGTAGTTGGTCAGCCCCAGCATTTT. Translation gives CASTADRVVGQPQHF.

The rearrangement uses TRBV7-9 and TRBJ1-1; the match to TRBD1 covers 8 bases. CDR1 is SEHNR and CDR2 is FQNEAQ in the germline V gene (reference sequence). This CDR3 is built from 17 residues. The junction had 9 bases not matched to a gene; V was cut back by 3 bases and J by 0 bases. The CDR3 DNA reads TGTGCCAGCAGCTTTGGGGCAGGGGGCAATATGAACACTGAAGCTTTCTTT. This sequence encodes CASSFGAGGNMNTEAFF.

The V gene is TRBV25-1, the J gene TRBJ1-6, with a possible D match to TRBD1 (6 bases). V dropped 6 bases and J dropped 5 bases, with 11 bases sitting between them. CDR1 MGHDK and CDR2 SYGVNS come from the germline V gene. This CDR3 region has 14 residues. CDR3 nucleotide sequence: TGTGCCAGCAGAAGACAGGCGGATAATTCACCCCTCCACTTT. It is translated as CASRRQADNSPLHF.

V and J are TRBV7-2 and TRBJ1-5, with TRBD1 matching over 10 bases. Germline trimming cut 5 bases from V and 7 bases from J; bases unmatched to any gene: 11. The V gene's germline CDR1 is SGHTA and CDR2 FQGNSA. The CDR3 length is 16 residues. The CDR3 DNA reads TGTGCCAGCAGCGGGACGGGACAGGGGAAGAGGCAGCCCCAGCATTTT. Protein: CASSGTGQGKRQPQHF.

V and J are TRBV9 and TRBJ2-3, with TRBD2 identical over 12 bases. This CDR3 spans 15 amino acids. V lost 4 bases to trimming and J lost 6 bases; unmatched junction nucleotides: 6. Germline CDR1 is SGDLS and CDR2 is YYNGEE. CDR3 sequence: CASSPRLAGADTQYF. The CDR3 DNA is TGTGCCAGCAGCCCCCGACTAGCGGGGGCGGATACGCAGTATTTT.

This clone has only a few counts. This rearrangement joins TRBV19 to TRBJ1-5; D remains ambiguous. Germline V lookup: CDR1 LNHDA, CDR2 SQIVND (reference sequence). Trimming shortened V by 2 bases and J by 3 bases, and 11 bases separated the two germline ends. CDR3 length: 15 residues. CDR3 sequence (DNA): TGTGCCAGTAGTATATCATCCGGGGTCAATCAGCCCCAGCATTTT. This sequence encodes CASSISSGVNQPQHF.

This clone is a singleton in its sample. J is TRBJ2-3 and V is TRBV25-1, with D possibly TRBD2 on 6 matching bases. Germline V lookup: CDR1 MGHDK, CDR2 SYGVNS. The CDR3 has 14 amino acids. V shed 8 bases and J shed 4 bases, with 16 bases lying between them. The CDR3 loop is CASGPGTLSDTQYF. Written as DNA, the CDR3 is TGTGCCAGCGGACCCGGGACTCTATCAGATACGCAGTATTTT.

The chain joins TRBV19 to TRBJ1-1; 10 bases match TRBD1. Germline V gives CDR1 LNHDA, CDR2 SQIVND (reference sequence). The V gene end was trimmed by 4 bases and the J gene end by 11 bases; junction bases not matched to a gene: 7. This CDR3 comprises 13 residues. The CDR3 nucleotides read TGTGCCAGTAGTAGGGACAGGGGAGGGAAGGCTTTCTTT. Encoded protein: CASSRDRGGKAFF.

As regards this clone: The identical CDR3 is also encoded by other nucleotide sequences in the sample. The chain combines TRBV28 with TRBJ1-2; D remains unclear. CDR1 is MDHEN and CDR2 is SYDVKM in the germline V gene. The CDR3 covers 11 residues. Trimming removed 6 bases from V and 5 bases from J, with 7 bases in between. CDR3 loop: CASSSRYGYTF. DNA of the CDR3: TGTGCCAGCAGCTCTCGGTATGGCTACACCTTC.

V usage is TRBV28 and J usage is TRBJ2-7, with 7 bases that match TRBD1. CDR1 is MDHEN and CDR2 is SYDVKM in the germline V gene. The CDR3 runs 16 residues. Trimming removed 5 bases from V and 0 bases from J; junction bases left unmatched: 10. The CDR3 bases are TGTGCCAGCAGTCCTCCCTTAGGGACAGTCTCCTACGAGCAGTACTTC. Its protein product is CASSPPLGTVSYEQYF.

The rearrangement links TRBV5-4 to TRBJ1-1, with 10 bases identical to TRBD1. The V gene end was trimmed by 4 bases and the J gene end by 5 bases; junction bases not matched to a gene: 8. From germline, CDR1 is SGHNT and CDR2 YYREEE (reference sequence). The CDR3 is 15 amino acids. The CDR3 nucleotides read TGTGCCAGCAGCCTCGGGACAGGGGTTCGGACTGAAGCTTTCTTT. This translates into CASSLGTGVRTEAFF.

This rearrangement joins TRBV4-3 to TRBJ2-1; D not resolved. Germline assignment: CDR1 LGHNA and CDR2 YSLEER. The CDR3 runs to 14 residues. V was trimmed by 0 bases and J by 4 bases, leaving 7 bases between them. The CDR3 DNA reads TGCGCCAGCAGCCAAGAATCGGGTTACAATGAGCAGTTCTTC. Residues: CASSQESGYNEQFF.

The chain is built from TRBV7-2 and TRBJ2-7; 10 bases are a match to TRBD2. The germline gives CDR1 SGHTA, CDR2 FQGNSA. V lost 1 base, J lost 5 bases, and 8 bases stayed unmatched. The CDR3 totals 16 residues. Here the CDR3 DNA reads TGTGCCAGCAGCTTAGTCCTAGCGGGAGTTCGCAACGAGCAGTACTTC. It translates to CASSLVLAGVRNEQYF.

V is TRBV11-2 and J is TRBJ2-1; no clear D gene. The CDR3 has 15 amino acids. Germline V CDR1 and CDR2: SGHAT, FQNNGV. V lost 5 bases, J lost 1 base, and 12 bases lay in between. This chain's CDR3 is CASSLTAASYNEQFF. The CDR3 region has the DNA TGTGCCAGCAGCCTAACTGCGGCGTCCTACAATGAGCAGTTCTTC.

The V gene is TRBV7-6, the J gene TRBJ2-4; TRBD1 matches 9 bases. The V gene's germline CDR1 is SGHVS and CDR2 FNYEAQ. CDR3 size: 13 residues. With V trimmed by 5 bases and J by 8 bases, 4 bases remained unmatched. The CDR3, as DNA: TGTGCCAGCAGCGCAGACAGGGGGGACATTCAGTACTTC. Protein product: CASSADRGDIQYF.

In its sample, this clone was seen a few times. The CDR3 reads CATGDLGNNSPLHF. As DNA, the CDR3 is TGTGCCACCGGGGATCTGGGGAATAATTCACCCCTCCACTTT. The chain joins TRBV6-5 to TRBJ1-6; unclear D gene. Trimming stripped 10 bases from V and 5 bases from J, with 15 bases between. The length of the CDR3 is 14 residues. The germline V gene encodes CDR1 MNHEY and CDR2 SVGAGI.

This clone was counted once. This chain links TRBV21-1 with TRBJ1-1; TRBD1, the table's D call, lacks a check against the DNA. TRBV21-1 constitutes a pseudogene. There are 15 residues in the CDR3. The CDR3 sequence: CASSNPGVEGTEAFF. The CDR3 coding sequence is TGTGCCAGCAGCAACCCAGGGGTCGAGGGCACTGAAGCTTTCTTT.

The V gene is TRBV18, the J gene TRBJ2-2; 8 bases line up with TRBD1. Germline CDR1 and CDR2: KGHSH and LQKENI. The V and J ends lost 2 bases and 4 bases, in that order; junction bases with no gene match: 3. The CDR3 extends over 15 amino acids. CDR3 loop: CASSPTTGGTGELFF. The CDR3 DNA sequence: TGTGCCAGCTCACCAACCACAGGGGGCACCGGGGAGCTGTTTTTT.

This clone has more than one count but fewer than ten. V is TRBV18 and J is TRBJ1-1; no reliable D call. This CDR3 is built from 15 residues. Germline V gene lookup returns CDR1 KGHSH and CDR2 LQKENI. The germline V and J ends were trimmed by 0 bases and 3 bases, with 11 bases remaining between them. The CDR3 DNA reads as TGTGCCAGCTCACCACCGGGAGGGTTGGACACTGAAGCTTTCTTT. It encodes CASSPPGGLDTEAFF.

The J gene is TRBJ2-5, the V gene TRBV5-4; TRBD2 matches 12 bases. In germline, CDR1 is SGHNT, CDR2 YYREEE (reference sequence). The CDR3 has 15 residues. After removal of 5 bases from V and 0 bases from J, the junction contained 2 bases not matched to a gene. In DNA form, the CDR3 reads TGTGCCAGCAGTCGGACTAGCGGGGACCAAGAGACCCAGTACTTC. Its translation: CASSRTSGDQETQYF.

The rearrangement links TRBV19 to TRBJ1-6; D call uncertain. The CDR3 extends over 14 amino acids. Germline assignment: CDR1 LNHDA and CDR2 SQIVND (reference sequence). The V end lost 3 bases, the J end lost 9 bases, and 12 bases lay between the germline ends. The CDR3 sequence is CASSMEDLSSPLHF. As DNA, the CDR3 is TGTGCCAGTAGTATGGAGGACTTGAGTTCACCCCTCCACTTT.

The rearrangement links TRBV5-6 to TRBJ1-2; D uncertain. The germline CDR1 and CDR2 sequences are SGHDT and YYEEEE. The CDR3 is 13 residues long. V dropped 4 bases and J dropped 2 bases, with 9 bases sitting between them. The CDR3 nucleotides are TGTGCCAGCAGCGGGCGGGGAAACTATGGCTACACCTTC. Its translation: CASSGRGNYGYTF. The whole variable domain, filled in from reference TRBV5-6 and TRBJ1-2, reads DAGVTQSPTHLIKTRGQQVTLRCSPKSGHDTVSWYQQALGQGPQFIFQYYEEEERQRGNFPDRFSGHQFPNYSSELNVNALLLGDSALYLCASSGRGNYGYTFGSGTRLTVV.

The chain links TRBV28 to TRBJ2-7; 8 bases line up with TRBD1. This CDR3 spans 13 amino acids. Germline V gene sequence: CDR1 MDHEN, CDR2 SYDVKM. With 6 bases clipped from V and 5 bases from J, the junction kept 6 bases outside the gene matches. The CDR3 loop is CASRAGQGDEQYF. The CDR3 DNA is TGTGCCAGCAGGGCCGGACAGGGCGACGAGCAGTACTTC.

In this sample, this clone turned up once. The CDR3 sequence: CASSLRENTGELFF. CDR3 nucleotides: TGCGCCAGCAGCTTGCGCGAGAACACCGGGGAGCTGTTTTTT. The rearrangement links TRBV5-1 to TRBJ2-2; no definite D call. The V end was cut by 1 base, the J end by 1 base, with 5 bases between. This CDR3 is built from 14 residues. Germline assignment: CDR1 SGHRS and CDR2 YFSETQ.